The 26 T cell receptor beta chains below were found in one sample sequenced in a study of CD8 T cells in Susac syndrome. With random hexamers, reverse transcription was performed on roughly 0.5 to 1 ug of RNA. TCRdb independently ran MiXCR on the immunoSEQ multiplex PCR reads; one entry per CDR3 protein. The repertoire holds 100,000 to 110,000 distinct CDR3 sequences, with approximately 95% as singletons. The sample comprised CD8+ T cells from PBMCs. The receptors were gathered from a human donor with Susac syndrome.

The V and J genes are TRBV6-4 and TRBJ2-1, with a possible D match to TRBD2 (6 bases). The CDR3 has 14 residues. CDR1 is MRHNA and CDR2 is SNTAGT in the germline V gene. V dropped 4 bases and J dropped 6 bases, with 13 bases sitting between them. CDR3 sequence: CASSVGGEANEQFF. The CDR3 region has the DNA TGTGCCAGCAGTGTTGGCGGGGAGGCCAATGAGCAGTTCTTC.

The V gene is TRBV18, the J gene TRBJ1-1; TRBD1 aligns across 7 bases. The J segment lost 5 bases and the V segment lost 6 bases, leaving 6 bases of the junction unmatched. The germline V gene encodes CDR1 KGHSH and CDR2 LQKENI. The CDR3 loop spans 13 amino acids. In DNA form, the CDR3 reads TGTGCCAGCTCCCGACAGGGAGGAACTGAAGCTTTCTTT. Its protein is CASSRQGGTEAFF.

V usage is TRBV28 and J usage is TRBJ2-1, with D possibly being TRBD2 (6 bases). The germline V gene encodes CDR1 MDHEN and CDR2 SYDVKM. This CDR3 comprises 14 residues. Trimming pared 7 bases from V and 1 base from J, leaving 11 bases between. The CDR3 DNA follows: TGTGCCAGCAAGGCGGGAATTTCCTACAATGAGCAGTTCTTC. Translating it yields CASKAGISYNEQFF.

The chain uses TRBV29-1 and TRBJ2-7, with D unresolved. The CDR3 consists of 14 residues. Trimming removed 4 bases at V and 0 bases at J, with 13 bases between. CDR1 is SQVTM, CDR2 ANQGSEA, per germline. The CDR3 reads CSVVGQESSYEQYF. The CDR3 DNA sequence: TGCAGCGTTGTCGGTCAGGAAAGCTCCTACGAGCAGTACTTC.

This clonotype was picked up a small number of times. The chain carries TRBV6-6 and TRBJ2-7; 11 bases are a match to TRBD1. There are 16 residues in the CDR3. Losses at the gene ends were 7 bases for V and 7 bases for J; bases not matched to a gene: 15. CDR1 is MNHNY, CDR2 SVGAGI, per germline (reference sequence). For the CDR3, the DNA is TGTGCCAGCACCATCCTTGGACAGGGGGCGTCTGGGGAGCAGTACTTC. Encoded protein: CASTILGQGASGEQYF.

CDR3 in DNA: TGTGCCAGCAGCCAAGCTGGGACATATGGCTACACCTTC. Encoded protein: CASSQAGTYGYTF. The chain recombines TRBV3-1 with TRBJ1-2; a weak D match, TRBD1 (6 bases). V dropped 1 base and J dropped 5 bases, with 8 bases sitting between them. In germline, CDR1 is LGHDT, CDR2 YNNKEL (reference sequence). CDR3 length: 13 residues.

This rearrangement joins TRBV6-6 to TRBJ1-3; D is uncertain. CDR3 length: 16 residues. With 4 bases removed from V and 1 base from J, the gap between germline ends came to 14 bases. Germline V gives CDR1 MNHNY, CDR2 SVGAGI (reference sequence). CDR3 nucleotide sequence: TGTGCCAGCAGTTCTAGGGCTGAAGCTTCTGGAAACACCATATATTTT. Translation: CASSSRAEASGNTIYF.

The chain joins TRBV23-1 to TRBJ2-1; 8 nucleotides line up with TRBD2. TRBV23-1 is designated an ORF whose function remains uncertain. The trim removed 1 base at V and 9 bases at J, leaving 8 bases unmatched. This CDR3 contains 15 residues. The CDR3 nucleotides read TGCGCCAGCAGTCAATACCCCGGGACTAGTCGTGAGCAGTTCTTC. Protein product: CASSQYPGTSREQFF.

J is TRBJ2-7 and V is TRBV10-3; TRBD2 aligns across 8 bases. CDR1 and CDR2 (germline): ENHRY, SYGVKD. The CDR3 covers 16 residues. V shed 3 bases, J shed 2 bases, and the junction held 9 bases outside the gene matches. Here the CDR3 DNA reads TGTGCCATCAGTGACTCGGTAAGCGGGAGCCCCTACGAGCAGTACTTC. Encoded protein: CAISDSVSGSPYEQYF.

The V and J genes are TRBV12-3 or TRBV12-4 and TRBJ1-5, with 9 nucleotides matching TRBD1. V shed 0 bases, J shed 7 bases, and the junction held 4 bases outside the gene matches. The CDR3 has 15 residues. The CDR3 reads CASSLAGTGRQPQHF. The CDR3 DNA follows: TGTGCCAGCAGTTTAGCAGGGACAGGGCGGCAGCCCCAGCATTTT.

This clonotype was detected only a few times. The CDR3 DNA follows: TGCGCCAGCAGTCGGGCAGGGGGTGAATACGAGCAGTACTTC. Translated: CASSRAGGEYEQYF. The V and J genes are TRBV23-1 and TRBJ2-7; 7 bases agree with TRBD1. TRBV23-1 is given ORF status, its function remaining uncertain. The CDR3 covers 14 residues. V lost 4 bases to trimming and J lost 4 bases; unmatched junction nucleotides: 7.

The chain joins TRBV15 to TRBJ2-5, with 8 bases lining up with TRBD2. Germline V gene lookup returns CDR1 LNHNV and CDR2 YYDKDF (reference sequence). The J segment lost 1 base and the V segment lost 5 bases, leaving 15 bases of the junction unmatched. The CDR3 loop spans 18 amino acids. This CDR3 reads CATSRYPRGGPSQETQYF. The CDR3, as DNA: TGTGCCACCAGCCGATACCCTCGGGGGGGCCCAAGCCAAGAGACCCAGTACTTC.

The V and J genes are TRBV5-1 and TRBJ1-1; tentative D call: TRBD1 (5 bases). The length of the CDR3 is 12 residues. Germline loops: CDR1 SGHRS, CDR2 YFSETQ. Trimming left V 4 bases short and J 4 bases short, with 8 bases between. The CDR3 sequence is CASSTGRTEAFF. DNA for the CDR3: TGCGCCAGCAGCACGGGGCGCACTGAAGCTTTCTTT.

The V and J genes are TRBV12-3 or TRBV12-4 and TRBJ2-1, with D perhaps TRBD1 or TRBD2 (6 bases each). CDR3 length equals 13 residues. The V end was cut by 6 bases, the J end by 7 bases, with 13 bases between. The CDR3 coding sequence is TGTGCCAGCAGGCCGGGGGCCCCTAATGAGCAGTTCTTC. Protein: CASRPGAPNEQFF.

V is TRBV13 and J is TRBJ1-4; maybe TRBD1 (5 bases). V dropped 5 bases and J dropped 7 bases, with 20 bases sitting between them. Germline-derived CDR1 and CDR2 are PRHDT and FYEKMQ (reference sequence). The CDR3 runs 16 residues. The DNA for the CDR3 is TGTGCCAGCAGCCCGCTCGGGACCGAGGGAAGTGAAAAACTGTTTTTT. Protein: CASSPLGTEGSEKLFF.

This chain uses TRBV5-1 with TRBJ2-7, with TRBD1 matching over 8 bases. Germline-derived CDR1 and CDR2 are SGHRS and YFSETQ. The CDR3 contains 17 residues. J gave up 0 bases and V 1 base, and 9 bases lay outside the gene matches. This CDR3 reads CASSLPSGTGDSYEQYF. DNA for the CDR3: TGCGCCAGCAGCTTGCCGTCCGGGACAGGAGACTCCTACGAGCAGTACTTC.

The CDR3 reads CASSFVAGATNEKLFF. CDR3 bases: TGTGCCAGCAGTTTCGTAGCGGGTGCAACTAATGAAAAACTGTTTTTT. The chain couples TRBV27 to TRBJ1-4; D gene ambiguous. From germline, CDR1 is MNHEY and CDR2 SMNVEV (reference sequence). Trimming left V 3 bases short and J 0 bases short, with 11 bases between. The CDR3 extends over 16 amino acids. The entire variable domain, with the rest obtained from reference TRBV27 and TRBJ1-4, is as follows: EAQVTQNPRYLITVTGKKLTVTCSQNMNHEYMSWYRQDPGLGLRQIYYSMNVEVTDKGDVPEGYKVSRKEKRNFPLILESPSPNQTSLYFCASSFVAGATNEKLFFGSGTQLSVL.

The rearrangement joins TRBV5-1 to TRBJ2-1; D not resolved. Looked up from germline, CDR1 is SGHRS and CDR2 is YFSETQ. The CDR3 sequence is 15 residues long. With 1 base removed from V and 6 bases from J, the gap between germline ends came to 14 bases. The CDR3 here is CASSLTPGSGNEQFF. The CDR3 DNA is TGCGCCAGCAGCTTGACTCCTGGTTCGGGCAATGAGCAGTTCTTC.

This clonotype was counted a single time. The rearrangement joins TRBV2 to TRBJ1-2; no firm D call. V was clipped by 7 bases and J by 4 bases, with 13 bases between them. This CDR3 contains 13 residues. From germline, CDR1 is SNHLY and CDR2 FYNNEI. This CDR3 is CASTWTEVYGYTF. The CDR3 DNA sequence: TGTGCCAGCACCTGGACGGAGGTCTATGGCTACACCTTC. Supplemented by reference TRBV2 and TRBJ1-2, the full variable domain reads EPEVTQTPSHQVTQMGQEVILRCVPISNHLYFYWYRQILGQKVEFLVSFYNNEISEKSEIFDDQFSVERPDGSNFTLKIRSTKLEDSAMYFCASTWTEVYGYTFGSGTRLTVV.

This chain's CDR3 is CSVETLDSNEQFF. The CDR3 bases are TGCAGCGTTGAAACCCTAGATTCCAATGAGCAGTTCTTC. This chain links TRBV29-1 with TRBJ2-1; D call uncertain. Germline V gives CDR1 SQVTM, CDR2 ANQGSEA. Trimming stripped 2 bases from V and 6 bases from J, with 11 bases between. This CDR3 is built from 13 residues.

The rearrangement links TRBV27 to TRBJ1-2, with a weak D call TRBD1 (6 bases). CDR3 length: 14 amino acids. V lost 6 bases, J lost 4 bases, and 15 bases lay in between. Germline CDR1 MNHEY, CDR2 SMNVEV (reference sequence). CDR3 coding DNA: TGTGCCAGCAGCTCGGCCCCAGGGGTCTATGGCTACACCTTC. As protein: CASSSAPGVYGYTF.

J is TRBJ2-1 and V is TRBV4-1; TRBD2 matches 9 bases. V shed 5 bases and J 11 bases; nucleotides not matched to a gene: 7. Germline loops: CDR1 MGHRA, CDR2 YSYEKL. This CDR3 spans 13 amino acids. The CDR3 is CASSEGLARKQFF. DNA of the CDR3: TGCGCCAGCAGCGAAGGACTAGCGAGAAAGCAGTTCTTC.

The chain uses TRBV9 and TRBJ2-5, with D possibly being TRBD2 (7 bases). Deletions cut 0 bases from V and 1 base from J, with 10 bases between. CDR1 and CDR2 (germline): SGDLS, YYNGEE. This CDR3 is built from 15 residues. CDR3 in DNA: TGTGCCAGCAGCGTAGGAGGGGGGGCCCAAGAGACCCAGTACTTC. It specifies CASSVGGGAQETQYF.

The V gene is TRBV2, the J gene TRBJ2-7, with a weak D call TRBD1 (5 bases). The V gene lost 1 base and the J gene lost 1 base, with 5 bases spanning the gap. The CDR3 is 13 amino acids. The germline gives CDR1 SNHLY, CDR2 FYNNEI. DNA for the CDR3: TGTGCCAGCAGTGAAGACAGGTCCTACGAGCAGTACTTC. This encodes CASSEDRSYEQYF.

This chain connects TRBV29-1 to TRBJ2-1; the D gene could be TRBD1 or TRBD2 (5 bases each). Germline-derived CDR1 and CDR2 are SQVTM and ANQGSEA. The CDR3 is 13 residues long. Trimming took 3 bases from V and 8 from J, leaving 14 bases between them. CDR3 sequence reads: CSVEGDLTDEQFF. The CDR3 DNA follows: TGCAGCGTTGAGGGGGACCTCACCGATGAGCAGTTCTTC.

V is TRBV3-1 and J is TRBJ2-1; D call uncertain. Looked up from germline, CDR1 is LGHDT and CDR2 is YNNKEL (reference sequence). Deletions cut 0 bases from V and 7 bases from J, with 10 bases between. The CDR3 is 14 residues long. CDR3 sequence: CASSQDVSANEQFF. The CDR3 region has the DNA TGTGCCAGCAGCCAAGATGTGTCAGCGAATGAGCAGTTCTTC.